Following are 17 T cell receptor beta chains from one sample sequenced in a study of blood T cells in healthy people across ages. For the second PCR, which ran for roughly 6 to 12 cycles, a sample-barcoded 5' primer and a J-beta primer mix were used. TCRdb re-called the 5' RACE reads with MiXCR, one entry per CDR3 protein. The repertoire has around 1.5 million distinct CDR3 sequences, about 32% of them found once; the top ten carry around 11%. The specimen was blood. The receptors derive from a woman aged 25 to 39 in good health.

This clonotype was detected ten times or more. The J gene is TRBJ2-3, the V gene TRBV11-2; D gene ambiguous. Trimming took 0 bases from V and 2 from J, leaving 9 bases between them. Germline loops: CDR1 SGHAT, CDR2 FQNNGV. This CDR3 is 15 amino acids long. The CDR3 coding sequence is TGTGCCAGCAGCTTAGATGGGTCCCACACAGATACGCAGTATTTT. Translating it yields CASSLDGSHTDTQYF.

This clonotype was counted only a few times. The V call is TRBV7-9, the J call TRBJ2-6, with D maybe TRBD2 (5 bases). Between the trimmed V and J ends, which lost 3 bases and 0 bases, there was a span of 9 bases. CDR1 SEHNR and CDR2 FQNEAQ come from the germline V gene (reference sequence). This CDR3 spans 16 amino acids. CDR3 region: CASSFGTSSGANVLTF. In DNA, the CDR3 is TGTGCCAGCAGCTTCGGAACTAGCTCTGGGGCCAACGTCCTGACTTTC. Combining the CDR3 with reference TRBV7-9 and TRBJ2-6 gives the whole variable domain DTGVSQNPRHKITKRGQNVTFRCDPISEHNRLYWYRQTLGQGPEFLTYFQNEAQLEKSRLLSDRFSAERPKGSFSTLEIQRTEQGDSAMYLCASSFGTSSGANVLTFGAGSRLTVL.

This clonotype was found a few times. The J gene is TRBJ1-1, the V gene TRBV28; D remains unclear. The CDR3 length is 13 residues. V lost 1 base and J lost 5, with 8 bases in between. Germline CDR1 MDHEN, CDR2 SYDVKM. This CDR3 is CASSLSSRTEAFF. In DNA form, the CDR3 reads TGTGCCAGCAGTTTATCTAGCCGGACTGAAGCTTTCTTT.

The chain combines TRBV5-1 with TRBJ1-1; 8 bases map to TRBD1. J lost 5 bases, V lost 0 bases, and 6 bases had no gene match. This CDR3 contains 15 residues. The germline CDR1 and CDR2 sequences are SGHRS and YFSETQ. The CDR3 nucleotides read TGCGCCAGCAGCTTGGATCAGGGGGCGAGTACTGAAGCTTTCTTT. This encodes CASSLDQGASTEAFF.

Of note for this clonotype: In this CDR3 the conserved last residue, phenylalanine or tryptophan, is missing, so a read error is likely. The chain carries TRBV11-2 and TRBJ2-1, with D unresolved. V shed 5 bases and J shed 1 base, with 15 bases lying between them. Germline CDR1 is SGHAT and CDR2 is FQNNGV. The CDR3 consists of 16 residues. The CDR3 bases are TGTGCCAGCAGCCTCTCCGGCGGTAGTTCCTACAATGAGCAGTTCTTA. Translation: CASSLSGGSSYNEQFL.

This clonotype was seen repeatedly, ten times or more. This chain connects TRBV7-3 to TRBJ2-1; 8 bases match TRBD2. Germline CDR1 SGHTA, CDR2 FQGTGA. V lost 3 bases and J lost 8; bases outside the gene matches: 3. The CDR3 contains 13 residues. CDR3 sequence reads: CASSFTTSDEQFF. The CDR3 region has the DNA TGTGCCAGCAGCTTCACGACTAGCGATGAGCAGTTCTTC.

For the CDR3, the DNA is TGTGCCAGCAGTTACGCGGCAGGGGGTGAAGCTTTCTTT. It specifies CASSYAAGGEAFF. This chain joins TRBV6-6 and TRBJ1-1; 7 nucleotides agree with TRBD1. There are 13 residues in the CDR3. Unmatched junction bases numbered 4, after V lost 2 bases and J lost 7 bases. The germline V gene has CDR1 MNHNY and CDR2 SVGAGI (reference sequence).

The chain employs TRBV12-5 and TRBJ1-1; D might be TRBD1 (5 bases). The V end lost 1 base, the J end lost 10 bases, and 16 bases lay between the germline ends. CDR3 length: 14 residues. Looked up from germline, CDR1 is LGHNT and CDR2 is FRNRAP. The chain's CDR3 is CASGLGGLEEGAFF. The DNA for the CDR3 is TGTGCTAGTGGTTTGGGGGGGTTGGAAGAAGGAGCTTTCTTT.

The chain links TRBV6-2 or TRBV6-3 to TRBJ2-7; D may be TRBD1 (6 bases). The germline CDR1 and CDR2 sequences are MNHEY and SVGEGT. This CDR3 has 17 amino acids. Trimming stripped 2 bases from V and 1 base from J, with 18 bases between. The CDR3, as DNA: TGTGCCAGCAGTTACAATCTGGACAGTACCATTTCCTACGAGCAGTACTTC. Residues: CASSYNLDSTISYEQYF.

V usage is TRBV27 and J usage is TRBJ2-7; D gene uncertain. The CDR3 is made up of 18 amino acids. Trimming removed 5 bases at V and 0 bases at J, with 23 bases between. The germline V gene has CDR1 MNHEY and CDR2 SMNVEV (reference sequence). In DNA form, the CDR3 reads TGTGCCAGCAGTGGATATGGGAAGGACGGACGGTACTCCTACGAGCAGTACTTC. This gives the protein CASSGYGKDGRYSYEQYF.

The V and J genes are TRBV7-2 and TRBJ2-5; perhaps TRBD2 as D (5 bases). The CDR3 is made up of 12 amino acids. The ends were cut back, 5 bases at V and 11 bases at J, with 15 bases in the middle. CDR1 is SGHTA, CDR2 FQGNSA, per germline. This chain's CDR3 is CASSQPTREQYF. CDR3 DNA: TGTGCCAGCAGCCAGCCTACGAGGGAGCAGTACTTC.

This clonotype was found a few times. The V and J genes are TRBV5-1 and TRBJ1-5; D is ambiguous. Germline V gene sequence: CDR1 SGHRS, CDR2 YFSETQ. The CDR3 covers 14 residues. Trimming removed 2 bases at V and 4 bases at J, with 10 bases between. This CDR3 reads CASSFGYGNQPQHF. CDR3 nucleotides: TGCGCCAGCAGCTTTGGGTATGGAAATCAGCCCCAGCATTTT. Drawing the rest from reference TRBV5-1 and TRBJ1-5, the complete variable domain is KAGVTQTPRYLIKTRGQQVTLSCSPISGHRSVSWYQQTPGQGLQFLFEYFSETQRNKGNFPGRFSGRQFSNSRSEMNVSTLELGDSALYLCASSFGYGNQPQHFGDGTRLSIL.

This clonotype has more than one count but fewer than ten. The chain combines TRBV19 with TRBJ1-5; D is unclear. Between the trimmed V and J ends, which lost 1 base and 0 bases, there was a span of 7 bases. This CDR3 region has 15 residues. CDR1 is LNHDA, CDR2 SQIVND, per germline (reference sequence). CDR3 in amino acids: CASSIGQYSNQPQHF. The CDR3 DNA reads TGTGCCAGTAGTATAGGGCAGTATAGCAATCAGCCCCAGCATTTT.

The table lists this clonotype with a few counts. The gene calls are TRBV30 and TRBJ2-5; D may be TRBD2 (5 bases). Germline V gene sequence: CDR1 GTSNPN, CDR2 SVGIG (reference sequence). This CDR3 contains 13 residues. V gave up 1 base and J gave up 4 bases, with 10 bases separating them. CDR3 in amino acids: CAWSGSSRETQYF. The DNA of the CDR3 is TGTGCCTGGAGTGGGTCTAGCCGAGAGACCCAGTACTTC.

The chain joins TRBV20-1 to TRBJ2-2, with D possibly matching TRBD1 (5 bases). The CDR3 covers 15 residues. CDR1 and CDR2 from the germline V gene are DFQATT and SNEGSKA (reference sequence). V was pared by 2 bases and J by 1 base, with 11 bases between. DNA of the CDR3: TGCAGTGCTAGACGCGGCGGACAGAACACCGGGGAGCTGTTTTTT. Translation gives CSARRGGQNTGELFF.

The chain couples TRBV7-8 to TRBJ2-2; a possible D gene is TRBD1 (6 bases). CDR1 is SGHVS, CDR2 FQNEAQ, per germline. V lost 5 bases and J lost 2, with 18 bases in between. This CDR3 spans 17 amino acids. The CDR3 DNA reads TGTGCCAGCAGCCCGACTCGGACAGATAAAAACACCGGGGAGCTGTTTTTT. Encoded protein: CASSPTRTDKNTGELFF.

This rearrangement joins TRBV27 to TRBJ1-2; maybe TRBD1 (5 bases). The V end lost 2 bases, the J end lost 4 bases, and 14 bases lay between the germline ends. Germline V gene sequence: CDR1 MNHEY, CDR2 SMNVEV (reference sequence). The CDR3 consists of 15 residues. CDR3 in amino acids: CASSLAAPGGYGYTF. CDR3 nucleotides: TGTGCCAGCAGTTTAGCAGCGCCCGGGGGCTATGGCTACACCTTC.